This T cell receptor beta chain appears in the sequencing data of a study of CD8+ T cells in alopecia areata. Study background: Administration of oral tofacitinib to treated patients was at 5 to 10 mg twice daily.

The sequencing template was cDNA reverse transcribed from extracted RNA. TCRdb's table, derived via immunoSEQ multiplex PCR, lists solely in-frame clones and lacks some. The sample records about 120,000 clones, around two fifths being singletons. Comment on this clone: Its target is unknown.

Broader study findings: Across lesional scalp, and particularly alopecia totalis/universalis, clonality surpassed that of normal scalp. Relative to mice, TCR sharing across patients was less clear, a difference possibly HLA-related.

PBMCs yielded sorted CD4+ and CD8+ T cells. This CDR3 contains 15 residues. CDR1 is SGHTA, CDR2 FQGNSA, per germline. V lost 1 base and J lost 6; bases outside the gene matches: 5. The receptor was derived from a human donor with alopecia areata. The sequenced sample was CD4+ T cells sorted from blood. The chain couples TRBV7-2 to TRBJ2-3; TRBD2 matches at 9 bases. The CDR3 DNA reads as TGTGCCAGCAGCTTAGTTAGCGGGAGTGTGGATACGCAGTATTTT. Its protein product is CASSLVSGSVDTQYF.